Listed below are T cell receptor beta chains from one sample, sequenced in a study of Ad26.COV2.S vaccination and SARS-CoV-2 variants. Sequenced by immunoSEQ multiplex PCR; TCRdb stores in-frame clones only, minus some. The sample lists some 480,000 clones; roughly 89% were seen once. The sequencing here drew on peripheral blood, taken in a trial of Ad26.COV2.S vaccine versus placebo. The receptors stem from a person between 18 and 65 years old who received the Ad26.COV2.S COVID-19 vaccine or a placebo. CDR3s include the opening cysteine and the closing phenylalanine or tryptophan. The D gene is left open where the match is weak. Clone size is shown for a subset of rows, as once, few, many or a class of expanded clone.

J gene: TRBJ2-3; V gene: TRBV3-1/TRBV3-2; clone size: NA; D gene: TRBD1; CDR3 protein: CASSQVGQGDTQYF; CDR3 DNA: TGTGCCAGCAGCCAAGTAGGACAGGGAGATACGCAGTATTTT
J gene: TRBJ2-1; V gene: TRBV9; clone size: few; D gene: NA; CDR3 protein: CASSVDGPSNEQFF; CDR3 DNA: TGTGCCAGCAGCGTCGACGGGCCCAGCAATGAGCAGTTCTTC
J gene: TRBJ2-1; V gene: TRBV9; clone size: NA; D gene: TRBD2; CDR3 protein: CASSLRGGSYNEQFF; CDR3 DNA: TGTGCCAGCAGCCTACGGGGGGGCTCCTACAATGAGCAGTTCTTC
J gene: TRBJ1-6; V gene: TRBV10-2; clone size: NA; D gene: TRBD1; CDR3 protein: CASLSGQGNSPLHF; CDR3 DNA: TGCGCCAGCCTTTCGGGACAGGGGAACTCACCCCTCCACTTT
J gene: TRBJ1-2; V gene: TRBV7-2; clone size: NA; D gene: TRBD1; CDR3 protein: CASSLVRQGAGGYTF; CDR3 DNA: TGTGCCAGCAGCTTGGTCAGACAGGGGGCTGGAGGCTACACCTTC
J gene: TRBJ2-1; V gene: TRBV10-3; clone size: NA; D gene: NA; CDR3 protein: CAISESRGEGLPSNEQFF; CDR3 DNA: TGTGCCATCAGTGAGTCGCGGGGTGAGGGTCTTCCAAGCAATGAGCAGTTCTTC
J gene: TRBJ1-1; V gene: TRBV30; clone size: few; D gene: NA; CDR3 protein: CAWTAGIQAFF; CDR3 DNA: TGTGCCTGGACGGCAGGCATCCAAGCTTTCTTT
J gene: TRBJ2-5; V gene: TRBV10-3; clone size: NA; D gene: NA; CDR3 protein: CAISEAGRETQYF; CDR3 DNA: TGTGCCATCAGTGAGGCGGGGAGAGAGACCCAGTACTTC
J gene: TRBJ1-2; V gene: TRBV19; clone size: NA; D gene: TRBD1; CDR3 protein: CATQRDRNYGYTF; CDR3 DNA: TGTGCCACCCAAAGGGACAGAAACTATGGCTACACCTTC
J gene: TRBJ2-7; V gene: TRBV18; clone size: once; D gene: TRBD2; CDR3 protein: CASTLRDYSPHF; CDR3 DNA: TGTGCCAGCACTCTCCGGGACTACTCCCCGCACTTC
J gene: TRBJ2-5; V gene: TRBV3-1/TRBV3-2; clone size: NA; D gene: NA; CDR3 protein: CASSQDHSTPGETQYF; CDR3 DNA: TGTGCCAGCAGCCAAGATCATTCTACCCCGGGAGAGACCCAGTACTTC
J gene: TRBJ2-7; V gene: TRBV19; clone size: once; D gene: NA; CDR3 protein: CASKSGVGSYEQYF; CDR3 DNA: TGTGCCAGTAAGTCCGGTGTGGGATCCTACGAGCAGTACTTC
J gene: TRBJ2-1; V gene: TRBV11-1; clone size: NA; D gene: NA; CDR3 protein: CASSSSGVYEQFF; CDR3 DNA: TGTGCCAGCAGCTCCTCCGGTGTATATGAGCAGTTCTTC
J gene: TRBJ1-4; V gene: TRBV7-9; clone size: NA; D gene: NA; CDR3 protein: CASSSSGENEKLFF; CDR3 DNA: TGTGCCAGCAGCTCCAGTGGGGAGAATGAAAAACTGTTTTTT
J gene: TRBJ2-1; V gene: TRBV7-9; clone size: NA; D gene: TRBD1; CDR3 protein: CTSSTRQGASEQFF; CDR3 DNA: TGTACCAGCAGCACCAGACAGGGGGCGTCTGAGCAGTTCTTC
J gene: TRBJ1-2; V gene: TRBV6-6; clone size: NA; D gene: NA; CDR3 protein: CASSYSTQRGTDTF; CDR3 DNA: TGTGCCAGCAGTTACTCCACCCAGAGGGGGACGGACACCTTC
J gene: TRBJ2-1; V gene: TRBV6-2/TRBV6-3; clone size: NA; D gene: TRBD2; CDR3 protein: CASSYEGFSGRNEQFF; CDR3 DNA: TGTGCCAGCAGTTACGAAGGGTTTAGCGGGAGAAATGAGCAGTTCTTC
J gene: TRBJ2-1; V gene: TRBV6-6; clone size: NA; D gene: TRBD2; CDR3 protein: CASSRSTSGAYNEQFF; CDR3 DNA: TGTGCCAGCAGTCGATCGACTAGCGGAGCCTACAATGAGCAGTTCTTC
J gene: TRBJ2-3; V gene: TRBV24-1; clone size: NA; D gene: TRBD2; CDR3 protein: CATGGLAGEYQQYF; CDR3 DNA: TGTGCCACCGGGGGACTAGCGGGAGAATATCAGCAGTATTTT
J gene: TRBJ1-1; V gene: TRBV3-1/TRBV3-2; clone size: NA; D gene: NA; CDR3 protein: CASSQDLVASPEAFF; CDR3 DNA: TGTGCCAGCAGCCAAGATCTAGTGGCATCCCCTGAAGCTTTCTTT
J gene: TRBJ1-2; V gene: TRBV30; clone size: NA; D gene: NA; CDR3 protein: CAWRGVYGYTF; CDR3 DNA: TGTGCCTGGAGAGGGGTCTATGGCTACACCTTC
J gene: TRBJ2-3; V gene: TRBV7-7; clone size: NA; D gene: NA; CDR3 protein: CASSPGQWSTDTQYF; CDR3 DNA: TGTGCTAGCAGCCCGGGGCAGTGGAGCACAGATACGCAGTATTTT
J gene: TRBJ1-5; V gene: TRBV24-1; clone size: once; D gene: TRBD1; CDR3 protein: CATSDPTGPGDQPQHF; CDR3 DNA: TGTGCCACCAGTGACCCGACAGGGCCCGGAGATCAGCCCCAGCATTTT